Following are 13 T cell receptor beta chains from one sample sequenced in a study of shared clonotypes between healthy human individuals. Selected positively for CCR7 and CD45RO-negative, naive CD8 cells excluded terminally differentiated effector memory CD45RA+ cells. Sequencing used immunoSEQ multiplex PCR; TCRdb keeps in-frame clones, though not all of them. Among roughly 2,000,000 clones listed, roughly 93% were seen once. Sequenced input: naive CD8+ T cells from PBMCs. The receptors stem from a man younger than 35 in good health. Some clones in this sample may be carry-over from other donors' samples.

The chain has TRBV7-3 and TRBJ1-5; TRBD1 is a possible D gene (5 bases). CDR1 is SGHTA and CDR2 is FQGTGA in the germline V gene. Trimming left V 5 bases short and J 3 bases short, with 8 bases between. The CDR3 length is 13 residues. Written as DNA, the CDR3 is TGTGCCAGCAGCCCAGGGAACAATCAGCCCCAGCATTTT. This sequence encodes CASSPGNNQPQHF.

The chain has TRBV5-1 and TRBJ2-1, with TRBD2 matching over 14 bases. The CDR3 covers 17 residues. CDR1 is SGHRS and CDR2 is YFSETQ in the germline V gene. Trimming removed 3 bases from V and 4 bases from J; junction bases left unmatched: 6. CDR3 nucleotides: TGCGCCAGCAGCTCGACTAGCGGGAGGGCCAGGTACAATGAGCAGTTCTTC. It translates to CASSSTSGRARYNEQFF.

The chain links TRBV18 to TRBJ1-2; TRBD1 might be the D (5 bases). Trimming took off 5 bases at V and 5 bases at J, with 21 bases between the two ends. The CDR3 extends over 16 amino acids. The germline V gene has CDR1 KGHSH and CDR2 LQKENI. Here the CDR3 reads CASSSRREGADYGYTF. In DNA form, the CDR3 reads TGTGCCAGCTCATCCCGGCGTGAAGGGGCGGATTATGGCTACACCTTC. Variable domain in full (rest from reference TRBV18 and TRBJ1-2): NAGVMQNPRHLVRRRGQEARLRCSPMKGHSHVYWYRQLPEEGLKFMVYLQKENIIDESGMPKERFSAEFPKEGPSILRIQQVVRGDSAAYFCASSSRREGADYGYTFGSGTRLTVV.

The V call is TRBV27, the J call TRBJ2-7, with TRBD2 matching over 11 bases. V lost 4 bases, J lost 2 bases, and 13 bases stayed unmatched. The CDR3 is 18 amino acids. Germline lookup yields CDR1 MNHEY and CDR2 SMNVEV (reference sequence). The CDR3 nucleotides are TGTGCCAGCAGTTCGTCACGCTCCGGGACTAGCGGCGCCTACGAGCAGTACTTC. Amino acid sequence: CASSSSRSGTSGAYEQYF.

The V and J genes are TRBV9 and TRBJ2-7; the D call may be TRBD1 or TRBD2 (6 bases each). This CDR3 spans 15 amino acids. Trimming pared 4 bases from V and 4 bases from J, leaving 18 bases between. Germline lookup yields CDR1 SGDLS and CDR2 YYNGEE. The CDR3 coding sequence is TGTGCCAGCAGCCCGGGGGCGAGAGGTCTTTACGAGCAGTACTTC. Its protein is CASSPGARGLYEQYF.

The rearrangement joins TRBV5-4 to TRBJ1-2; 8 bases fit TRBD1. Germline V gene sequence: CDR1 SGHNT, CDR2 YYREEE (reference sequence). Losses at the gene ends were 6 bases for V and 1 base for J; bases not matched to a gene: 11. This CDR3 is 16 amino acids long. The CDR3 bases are TGTGCCAGCACCTTAAGGCACGGACAGGGTAACTATGGCTACACCTTC. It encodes CASTLRHGQGNYGYTF. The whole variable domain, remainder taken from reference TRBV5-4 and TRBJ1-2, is ETGVTQSPTHLIKTRGQQVTLRCSSQSGHNTVSWYQQALGQGPQFIFQYYREEENGRGNFPPRFSGLQFPNYSSELNVNALELDDSALYLCASTLRHGQGNYGYTFGSGTRLTVV.

DNA for the CDR3: TGTGCCAGCAGCGTAGCCCCCATAAACTACGAGCAGTACTTC. Protein: CASSVAPINYEQYF. This chain connects TRBV9 to TRBJ2-7, with D hard to call. Germline V lookup: CDR1 SGDLS, CDR2 YYNGEE. V gave up 0 bases and J gave up 3 bases, with 10 bases separating them. The CDR3 consists of 14 residues.

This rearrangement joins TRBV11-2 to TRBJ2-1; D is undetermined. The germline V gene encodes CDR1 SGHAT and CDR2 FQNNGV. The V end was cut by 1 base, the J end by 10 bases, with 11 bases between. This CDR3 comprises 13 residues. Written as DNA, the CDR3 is TGTGCCAGCAGCTTAGGAGTACCCGGAGAGCAGTTCTTC. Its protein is CASSLGVPGEQFF.

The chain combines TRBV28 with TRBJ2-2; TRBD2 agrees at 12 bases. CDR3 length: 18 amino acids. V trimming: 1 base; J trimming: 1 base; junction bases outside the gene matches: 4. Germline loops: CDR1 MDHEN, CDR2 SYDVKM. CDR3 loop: CASSLLASGRGNTGELFF. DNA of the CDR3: TGTGCCAGCAGTTTATTGGCTAGCGGGAGGGGGAACACCGGGGAGCTGTTTTTT.

The CDR3 DNA follows: TGTGCCAGCAGCCAAGATCGGAATCTGGGCGGGAGCTATGAGCAGTTCTTC. Residues: CASSQDRNLGGSYEQFF. The V call is TRBV4-2, the J call TRBJ2-1, with TRBD2 identical over 7 bases. The CDR3 has 17 residues. CDR1 and CDR2 from the germline V gene are LGHNA and YNFKEQ. After removal of 0 bases from V and 8 bases from J, the junction contained 13 bases not matched to a gene.

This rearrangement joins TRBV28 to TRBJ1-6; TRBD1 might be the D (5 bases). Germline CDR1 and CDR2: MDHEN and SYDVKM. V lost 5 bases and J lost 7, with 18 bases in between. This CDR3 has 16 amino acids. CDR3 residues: CASSKLGQGGNSPLHF. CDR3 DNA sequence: TGTGCCAGCAGTAAATTAGGGCAGGGAGGGAATTCACCCCTCCACTTT. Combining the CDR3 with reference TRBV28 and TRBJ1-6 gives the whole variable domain DVKVTQSSRYLVKRTGEKVFLECVQDMDHENMFWYRQDPGLGLRLIYFSYDVKMKEKGDIPEGYSVSREKKERFSLILESASTNQTSMYLCASSKLGQGGNSPLHFGNGTRLTVT.

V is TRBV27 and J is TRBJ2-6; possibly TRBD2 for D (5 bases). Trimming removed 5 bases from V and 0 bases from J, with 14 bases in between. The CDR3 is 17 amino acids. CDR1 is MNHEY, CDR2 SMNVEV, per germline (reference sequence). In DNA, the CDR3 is TGTGCCAGCAGTCGGTTTTCTGGGAGCTCTGGGGCCAACGTCCTGACTTTC. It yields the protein CASSRFSGSSGANVLTF.

The CDR3 DNA is TGCGCCAGCAGCTTTGTGGGAGAAGGCTACGAGCAGTACTTC. It codes for CASSFVGEGYEQYF. The gene calls are TRBV5-1 and TRBJ2-7, with D tentatively TRBD2 (5 bases). V was shortened by 2 bases and J by 3 bases, with 12 bases between the two germline ends. Per the germline V gene, CDR1 is SGHRS and CDR2 is YFSETQ. This CDR3 comprises 14 residues. Combining the CDR3 with reference TRBV5-1 and TRBJ2-7 gives the whole variable domain KAGVTQTPRYLIKTRGQQVTLSCSPISGHRSVSWYQQTPGQGLQFLFEYFSETQRNKGNFPGRFSGRQFSNSRSEMNVSTLELGDSALYLCASSFVGEGYEQYFGPGTRLTVT.